This is a list of T cell receptor beta chains from one sample in a study of OX40 agonist ivuxolimab in advanced cancers. Clones were sequenced by immunoSEQ multiplex PCR, and TCRdb holds only the in-frame ones, with some missing. The data hold approximately 76,000 clones, with roughly 88% observed a single time. The specimen was CD4+ or CD8+ T cells sorted from blood, collected in a trial of the OX40 agonist ivuxolimab. The receptors were gathered from an adult with an advanced solid tumor such as melanoma, head and neck, liver or kidney cancer. Both conserved end residues are part of each CDR3. A D gene is named only where the DNA matches it firmly. Clone size, where shown, is once, few, many, or a class for clones that have expanded.

>once|TRBV6-5|TRBJ1-2|.
CASSLGANYGYTF
TGTGCCAGCAGTCTGGGGGCTAACTATGGCTACACCTTC
>.|TRBV7-2|TRBJ2-1|.
CASTSGSGSNEQFF
TGTGCCAGCACCAGCGGTTCGGGCTCAAATGAGCAGTTCTTC
>.|TRBV7-9|TRBJ2-5|.
CASSSGTLGETQYF
TGTGCCAGCAGCTCCGGAACCCTTGGGGAGACCCAGTACTTC
>.|TRBV4-3|TRBJ2-7|.
CASSQDYTTYEQYF
TGCGCCAGCAGCCAAGATTACACCACCTACGAGCAGTACTTC
>.|TRBV30|TRBJ2-3|.
CAWSVAHGVTDTQYF
TGTGCCTGGAGCGTAGCCCATGGGGTCACAGATACGCAGTATTTT
>.|TRBV28|TRBJ2-7|.
CASSFVGRVYEQYF
TGTGCCAGCAGTTTTGTGGGGCGGGTCTACGAGCAGTACTTC
>.|TRBV5-4|TRBJ1-2|.
CASSLAGLSYGYTF
TGTGCCAGCAGCTTGGCAGGGCTGAGCTATGGCTACACCTTC
>.|TRBV7-8|TRBJ2-7|.
CASSLARGHEQYF
TGTGCCAGCAGCTTAGCTAGGGGCCACGAGCAGTACTTC
>.|TRBV5-1|TRBJ2-2|TRBD1
CASSSRPGQRPGELFF
TGCGCCAGCAGCTCCCGGCCGGGACAGAGACCGGGGGAGCTGTTTTTT
>.|TRBV15|TRBJ1-5|.
CATSSTFRAQPQHF
TGTGCCACCAGCAGTACGTTCAGGGCCCAGCCCCAGCATTTT
>.|TRBV28|TRBJ1-4|.
CASSLGDTNEKLFF
TGTGCCAGCAGTTTAGGGGATACTAATGAAAAACTGTTTTTT
>.|TRBV5-4|TRBJ1-2|TRBD1
CASSPLIGGRNGYTF
TGTGCCAGCAGCCCCCTTATAGGGGGCAGAAATGGCTACACCTTC